The sequence of this T cell receptor (beta chain) was determined in a study of T cell responses to AZD1222 COVID-19 vaccine. Overall study findings and caveats: In all cases, repertoires were sampled only after the peak T cell response. Baseline seropositivity occurred in only six or seven AZD1222 recipients.

The count of this clone is one. The target antigen is unknown. TCRdb's table, derived via immunoSEQ multiplex PCR, lists solely in-frame clones and lacks some. This sample yields around 130,000 clones, of which 80% to 90% are seen a single time; approximately 9.8% belongs to the top ten. Looked up from germline, CDR1 is MNHEY and CDR2 is SVGAGI. The CDR3 consists of 14 residues. V was cut by 2 bases and J by 8 bases, with 15 bases left in between. The sample was peripheral blood, taken 28 days after the second AZD1222 dose. The sequence was collected from an adult who received the AZD1222 COVID-19 vaccine. This sequence joins TRBV6-5 and TRBJ1-2; the D gene is possibly TRBD1 (6 bases). CDR3 loop: CASSYGGQPSGYTF. The CDR3 nucleotides are TGTGCCAGCAGTTACGGTGGACAGCCCTCAGGCTACACCTTC.